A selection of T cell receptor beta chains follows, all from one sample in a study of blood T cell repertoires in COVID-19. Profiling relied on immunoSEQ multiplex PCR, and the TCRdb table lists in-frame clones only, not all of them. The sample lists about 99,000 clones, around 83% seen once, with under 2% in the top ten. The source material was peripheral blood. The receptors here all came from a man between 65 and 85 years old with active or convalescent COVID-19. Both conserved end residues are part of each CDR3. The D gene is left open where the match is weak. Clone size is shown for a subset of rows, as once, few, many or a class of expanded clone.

cdr3_nt: TGTGCCAGCAGCCAATCAGGACACTCGAACACTGAAGCTTTCTTT
cdr3_aa: CASSQSGHSNTEAFF
j_call: TRBJ1-1
clone_size: -
d_call: -
v_call: TRBV4-2

cdr3_nt: TGTGCCAGCAGGGGGGGGTCAGTCTACGAGCAGTACTTC
cdr3_aa: CASRGGSVYEQYF
j_call: TRBJ2-7
clone_size: -
d_call: TRBD2
v_call: TRBV2

cdr3_nt: TGTGCCTGGAGTGTTGGACTCTCAGAAGAGACCCAGTACTTC
cdr3_aa: CAWSVGLSEETQYF
j_call: TRBJ2-5
clone_size: -
d_call: -
v_call: TRBV30

cdr3_nt: TGTGCCAGCGGAACCTCGGGACAAGGCAATCAGCCCCAGCATTTT
cdr3_aa: CASGTSGQGNQPQHF
j_call: TRBJ1-5
clone_size: few
d_call: -
v_call: TRBV2

cdr3_nt: TGTGCCAGCAGCTTATTAGGGGTGAACACTGAAGCTTTCTTT
cdr3_aa: CASSLLGVNTEAFF
j_call: TRBJ1-1
clone_size: -
d_call: -
v_call: TRBV7-9

cdr3_nt: TGTGCCAGCAGCTTAGGCGAGGGTCTGGCCACCGCAACTAATGAAAAACTGTTTTTT
cdr3_aa: CASSLGEGLATATNEKLFF
j_call: TRBJ1-4
clone_size: -
d_call: -
v_call: TRBV7-9

cdr3_nt: TGTGCCAGCAGGGGAGACAGGGAATACTACACCTTC
cdr3_aa: CASRGDREYYTF
j_call: TRBJ1-2
clone_size: -
d_call: TRBD1
v_call: TRBV28

cdr3_nt: TGTGCCAGCAGTGACGATCGACTAGCGGGGCTCACAGATACGCAGTATTTT
cdr3_aa: CASSDDRLAGLTDTQYF
j_call: TRBJ2-3
clone_size: once
d_call: TRBD2
v_call: TRBV2

cdr3_nt: TGTGCCAGCAGCTTGGGGGCAGGACTAGCCGTCGGCACCGGGGAGCTGTTTTTT
cdr3_aa: CASSLGAGLAVGTGELFF
j_call: TRBJ2-2
clone_size: -
d_call: TRBD2
v_call: TRBV5-6

cdr3_nt: TGTGCCAGCAGTGACACAGCTAGCAATCAGCCCCAGCATTTT
cdr3_aa: CASSDTASNQPQHF
j_call: TRBJ1-5
clone_size: -
d_call: -
v_call: TRBV2

cdr3_nt: TGTGCCATCACCTTACAGGGTAACTATGGCTACACCTTC
cdr3_aa: CAITLQGNYGYTF
j_call: TRBJ1-2
clone_size: -
d_call: -
v_call: TRBV10-3

cdr3_nt: TGTGCCAGCAGCTTAGTCCAGAAAGGGGCCGGGGAGCTGTTTTTT
cdr3_aa: CASSLVQKGAGELFF
j_call: TRBJ2-2
clone_size: few
d_call: -
v_call: TRBV7-2

cdr3_nt: TGTGCCAGCAGCCCCGGGACAGGGGGCACAGATACGCAGTATTTT
cdr3_aa: CASSPGTGGTDTQYF
j_call: TRBJ2-3
clone_size: -
d_call: TRBD1
v_call: TRBV28

cdr3_nt: TGTGCCAGCGGGATATGGACAGGGATTGAAAAACTGTTTTTT
cdr3_aa: CASGIWTGIEKLFF
j_call: TRBJ1-4
clone_size: -
d_call: TRBD1
v_call: TRBV2

cdr3_nt: TGTGCCAGCAGCTTAAATCAGCGGGGATTTTCAGATACGCAGTATTTT
cdr3_aa: CASSLNQRGFSDTQYF
j_call: TRBJ2-3
clone_size: -
d_call: TRBD2
v_call: TRBV7-3

cdr3_nt: TGTGCCATCACTTCCAACCCGACAGGGGGCGCGGTGAACACTGAAGCTTTCTTT
cdr3_aa: CAITSNPTGGAVNTEAFF
j_call: TRBJ1-1
clone_size: -
d_call: TRBD1
v_call: TRBV10-3

cdr3_nt: TGCGCCAGCAGCCCGTGGCCCAGGGGCTCTGAAGCTTTCTTT
cdr3_aa: CASSPWPRGSEAFF
j_call: TRBJ1-1
clone_size: -
d_call: -
v_call: TRBV4-3

cdr3_nt: TGTGCCAGCAGCATAGACAGGGAAGATGAGCAGTTCTTC
cdr3_aa: CASSIDREDEQFF
j_call: TRBJ2-1
clone_size: -
d_call: TRBD1
v_call: TRBV5-4

cdr3_nt: TGTGCCACCAGTGACCCCGGACAGGGGGCGAATCAGCCCCAGCATTTT
cdr3_aa: CATSDPGQGANQPQHF
j_call: TRBJ1-5
clone_size: few
d_call: TRBD1
v_call: TRBV24-1

cdr3_nt: TGTGCCAGCAGCTTGCGTGGGACAGCTTATTACTTC
cdr3_aa: CASSLRGTAYYF
j_call: TRBJ2-7
clone_size: -
d_call: TRBD1
v_call: TRBV5-4

cdr3_nt: TGTGCCAGCAGTTACTCCGACAGGGGCAGCTACGAGCAGTACTTC
cdr3_aa: CASSYSDRGSYEQYF
j_call: TRBJ2-7
clone_size: -
d_call: TRBD1
v_call: TRBV6-2/TRBV6-3

cdr3_nt: TGTGCCTGGAGCAGGGGGAACACCGGGGAGCTGTTTTTT
cdr3_aa: CAWSRGNTGELFF
j_call: TRBJ2-2
clone_size: -
d_call: -
v_call: TRBV30

cdr3_nt: TGTGCCAGCAGCATTGACAGGGCCTACCCTAATTCACCCCTCCACTTT
cdr3_aa: CASSIDRAYPNSPLHF
j_call: TRBJ1-6
clone_size: few
d_call: TRBD1
v_call: TRBV11-2

cdr3_nt: TGTGCCAGCAGCTTACCGAGACACGGCGCAGATACGCAGTATTTT
cdr3_aa: CASSLPRHGADTQYF
j_call: TRBJ2-3
clone_size: -
d_call: -
v_call: TRBV7-2

cdr3_nt: TGTGCCACCAGTGTCGTGGGGCCTGGAAACACCATATATTTT
cdr3_aa: CATSVVGPGNTIYF
j_call: TRBJ1-3
clone_size: few
d_call: -
v_call: TRBV24-1

cdr3_nt: TGTGCCAGCAGCCCTAACGGACAGGGGGCCAATTCACCCCTCCACTTT
cdr3_aa: CASSPNGQGANSPLHF
j_call: TRBJ1-6
clone_size: few
d_call: TRBD1
v_call: TRBV2

cdr3_nt: TGTGCCAGTAGTATTTGGGGACAGCTTTATCAGCCCCAGCATTTT
cdr3_aa: CASSIWGQLYQPQHF
j_call: TRBJ1-5
clone_size: once
d_call: TRBD1
v_call: TRBV19

cdr3_nt: TGTGCCAGCAGATCTCAGGGGATCTATGGCTACACCTTC
cdr3_aa: CASRSQGIYGYTF
j_call: TRBJ1-2
clone_size: -
d_call: -
v_call: TRBV28

cdr3_nt: TGTGCCAGCAACATCGCGGCAGGGGGCCCCTATGGCTACACCTTC
cdr3_aa: CASNIAAGGPYGYTF
j_call: TRBJ1-2
clone_size: -
d_call: TRBD1
v_call: TRBV6-5

cdr3_nt: TGTGCCAGTAGTCCGGGACAGGGTGGCAATCAGCCCCAGCATTTT
cdr3_aa: CASSPGQGGNQPQHF
j_call: TRBJ1-5
clone_size: -
d_call: TRBD1
v_call: TRBV19

cdr3_nt: TGTGCCAGCAGCCAAGTCGGGGGGGCAGGCGGCTACACCTTC
cdr3_aa: CASSQVGGAGGYTF
j_call: TRBJ1-2
clone_size: -
d_call: -
v_call: TRBV4-2

cdr3_nt: TGTGCCAGCAGCTTAACAGCGGGGACAGATACGCAGTATTTT
cdr3_aa: CASSLTAGTDTQYF
j_call: TRBJ2-3
clone_size: -
d_call: TRBD2
v_call: TRBV11-2

cdr3_nt: TGTGCCAGCAGCCCGACTAGCGGGGGACGAGTCAATGAGCAGTTCTTC
cdr3_aa: CASSPTSGGRVNEQFF
j_call: TRBJ2-1
clone_size: -
d_call: TRBD2
v_call: TRBV9

cdr3_nt: TGTGCCAGCAGCTTAAGACAGGGGGCGGAAGATACGCAGTATTTT
cdr3_aa: CASSLRQGAEDTQYF
j_call: TRBJ2-3
clone_size: -
d_call: TRBD1
v_call: TRBV7-9

cdr3_nt: TGTGCCTGGTCTGCCGGGGTGAACACTGAAGCTTTCTTT
cdr3_aa: CAWSAGVNTEAFF
j_call: TRBJ1-1
clone_size: -
d_call: -
v_call: TRBV30

cdr3_nt: TGTGCCAGCAGTCCGGGGGGCGGGGTAACCGGGGAGCTGTTTTTT
cdr3_aa: CASSPGGGVTGELFF
j_call: TRBJ2-2
clone_size: -
d_call: -
v_call: TRBV6-5

cdr3_nt: TGTGCCAGCAGACAAGACAGTAATCAGCCCCAGCATTTT
cdr3_aa: CASRQDSNQPQHF
j_call: TRBJ1-5
clone_size: -
d_call: -
v_call: TRBV2

cdr3_nt: TGTGCCAGCGGCATTGTGGGGGCCAACGTCCTGACTTTC
cdr3_aa: CASGIVGANVLTF
j_call: TRBJ2-6
clone_size: -
d_call: -
v_call: TRBV7-9

cdr3_nt: TGTGCCAGTAGTACTAACTCCCACACCGGGGAGCTGTTTTTT
cdr3_aa: CASSTNSHTGELFF
j_call: TRBJ2-2
clone_size: -
d_call: -
v_call: TRBV19

cdr3_nt: TGTGCCAGCAGTCATGGGGGAGTACAGGGGATCACTGAAGCTTTCTTT
cdr3_aa: CASSHGGVQGITEAFF
j_call: TRBJ1-1
clone_size: -
d_call: TRBD1
v_call: TRBV2

cdr3_nt: TGTGCCAGCAGTTCCAACCGACAGGGCACAGATACGCAGTATTTT
cdr3_aa: CASSSNRQGTDTQYF
j_call: TRBJ2-3
clone_size: -
d_call: -
v_call: TRBV2

cdr3_nt: TGTGCCAGCAGTGAATGGGGAGGGGTCGGTGGGCGTGAAAAACTGTTTTTT
cdr3_aa: CASSEWGGVGGREKLFF
j_call: TRBJ1-4
clone_size: -
d_call: -
v_call: TRBV25-1

cdr3_nt: TGTGCCAGCAGCAGGGTTTTCACTGAAGCTTTCTTT
cdr3_aa: CASSRVFTEAFF
j_call: TRBJ1-1
clone_size: -
d_call: -
v_call: TRBV12-3/TRBV12-4

cdr3_nt: TGTGCCACCAGTGATTTGGCTGGGGGGACAGGGAACACCGGGGAGCTGTTTTTT
cdr3_aa: CATSDLAGGTGNTGELFF
j_call: TRBJ2-2
clone_size: -
d_call: TRBD1
v_call: TRBV24-1